This section outlines one TCR beta chain sequence together with its context. This specimen comes from a study of blood T cell repertoires in COVID-19. The data were produced by immunoSEQ multiplex PCR, yet TCRdb's version contains in-frame clones alone and is incomplete. The table records roughly 200,000 clones, approximately 87% of them present only once. Cohorts were assigned according to the clinical history that participants reported. Trimming took off 3 bases at V and 7 bases at J, with 11 bases between the two ends. This CDR3 comprises 14 residues. CDR1 and CDR2 from the germline V gene are SGHDT and YYEEEE.

This sequence was found in a woman aged 50 to 60 in a cohort exposed to, infected with or recovered from COVID-19 (not recorded which). The rearrangement links TRBV5-6 to TRBJ1-6; D not certain. The sequenced material came from PBMCs or T cells enriched from blood (not recorded which). The CDR3 region has the DNA TGTGCCAGCAGCTCCCCTCGGCGGAATTCACCCCTCCACTTT. Translation: CASSSPRRNSPLHF.